The TCR beta chain described here comes from a study of control samples from healthy donors and cancer patients. Produced via immunoSEQ multiplex PCR; TCRdb's table is partial and in-frame only. This sample yields more than 110,000 clones, of which 80% to 90% are seen a single time; just over 8.5% belongs to the top ten. Germline-derived CDR1 and CDR2 are MNHEY and SMNVEV (reference sequence). V lost 1 base, J lost 6 bases, and 12 bases lay in between. The CDR3 is 14 amino acids. This TCR derives from a woman aged 25-40 years in good health. The chain recombines TRBV27 with TRBJ1-2; D is uncertain. The specimen sequenced was blood. CDR3 amino acids: CASSLFPAGDGYTF. The CDR3 coding sequence is TGTGCCAGCAGTTTATTCCCCGCTGGGGATGGCTACACCTTC.